The clone carrying this TCR beta chain was observed a handful of times. Its antigen is unidentified. It was with a sample-barcoded 5' primer and a J-beta primer mix that a second PCR of about 6 to 12 cycles was run. With 12 random nucleotides, a template-switch adaptor tagged each individual cDNA molecule. Sequencing recovered at least 3 million CDR3-containing paired-end reads from each sample. TCRdb analysed the 5' RACE reads with MiXCR anew, one entry per CDR3 protein. The repertoire holds just under 900,000 distinct CDR3 sequences, with around 26% as singletons. The sample originates from a study of blood T cells in healthy people across ages. Per sample, a minimum of 7 million PBMCs were isolated. The CDR3 is 16 residues long. Germline CDR1 is SGHTA and CDR2 is FQGNSA. General study findings and limits: Naive and antigen-experienced cells were not separated, limiting conclusive comparison.

The sequencing sample was made of blood. The sequence came from a woman at least 80 years old in good health. V usage is TRBV7-2 and J usage is TRBJ2-5, with TRBD2 identical over 7 bases. The DNA matches TRBJ2-7 better at its end, which makes the J call doubtful. CDR3 protein: CASSPFSVPGGYEQYF. CDR3 in DNA: TGTGCCAGCAGCCCCTTTTCGGTCCCGGGGGGCTACGAGCAGTACTTC.